Following are 13 T cell receptor beta chains from one sample sequenced in a study of T cell responses to AZD1222 COVID-19 vaccine. The repertoire was sequenced with immunoSEQ multiplex PCR; TCRdb's copy has only in-frame clones and lacks some. The sample has tens of thousands of clones, roughly 90% seen once. The sequencing here drew on peripheral blood, taken 28 days after the second AZD1222 dose. The receptors originated from an adult who received the AZD1222 COVID-19 vaccine.

The CDR3 reads CASSLTSGRGEQYF. The CDR3 DNA follows: TGTGCCAGCAGTTTAACTAGCGGGAGAGGCGAGCAGTACTTC. The rearrangement links TRBV28 to TRBJ2-7, with TRBD2 identical over 11 bases. Per germline, CDR1 MDHEN and CDR2 SYDVKM. This CDR3 contains 14 residues. Trimming cost V 2 bases and J 6 bases; bases outside gene matches: 3.

This chain links TRBV11-3 with TRBJ2-1; 9 bases are shared with TRBD1. The germline gives CDR1 SGHNT, CDR2 YENEEA. The trim removed 4 bases at V and 2 bases at J, leaving 6 bases unmatched. The CDR3 length is 16 residues. CDR3 coding DNA: TGTGCCAGCAGCTCCGGGACAGGGATCACCTACAATGAGCAGTTCTTC. This gives the protein CASSSGTGITYNEQFF.

The chain couples TRBV28 to TRBJ2-3, with a weak D call TRBD2 (6 bases). CDR3 length: 15 residues. Between the trimmed V and J ends, which lost 3 bases and 5 bases, there was a span of 15 bases. Per germline, CDR1 MDHEN and CDR2 SYDVKM. In nucleotides, the CDR3 is TGTGCCAGCAGTTTCGGCGGGGCCCAAGGAGATACGCAGTATTTT. It translates to CASSFGGAQGDTQYF.

This chain joins TRBV14 and TRBJ1-1; D is uncertain. The germline V gene has CDR1 SGHDN and CDR2 FVKESK. Deletions cut 0 bases from V and 2 bases from J, with 7 bases between. This CDR3 comprises 14 residues. Here the CDR3 DNA reads TGTGCCAGCAGCCAAGATTTAATAAACACTGAAGCTTTCTTT. Its translation is CASSQDLINTEAFF.

This clone was detected once. The chain joins TRBV29-1 to TRBJ2-5; TRBD2 matches at 7 bases. CDR1 SQVTM and CDR2 ANQGSEA come from the germline V gene. This CDR3 is 14 amino acids long. Losses at the gene ends were 3 bases for V and 5 bases for J; bases not matched to a gene: 9. DNA for the CDR3: TGCAGCGTTGATGGGCTAGCGGTTCGCGAGACCCAGTACTTC. This translates into CSVDGLAVRETQYF.

V gene TRBV27 combines with J gene TRBJ2-6, with 8 bases lining up with TRBD2. The CDR3 extends over 16 amino acids. CDR1 and CDR2 from the germline V gene are MNHEY and SMNVEV (reference sequence). V was pared by 5 bases and J by 3 bases, with 6 bases of the junction left unmatched. CDR3 nucleotide sequence: TGTGCCAGCAGTGTAACCGGGACTAGTGGGGCCAACGTCCTGACTTTC. Translating it yields CASSVTGTSGANVLTF. Looking up the rest from reference TRBV27 and TRBJ2-6 gives the full variable domain: EAQVTQNPRYLITVTGKKLTVTCSQNMNHEYMSWYRQDPGLGLRQIYYSMNVEVTDKGDVPEGYKVSRKEKRNFPLILESPSPNQTSLYFCASSVTGTSGANVLTFGAGSRLTVL.

V and J are TRBV5-8 and TRBJ2-2, with no clear D. This CDR3 region has 13 residues. V lost 2 bases and J lost 4, with 6 bases in between. Per the germline V gene, CDR1 is SGHTS and CDR2 is YDEGEE. The CDR3 DNA sequence: TGTGCCAGCAGCTTACGAACCACCGGGGAGCTGTTTTTT. Protein product: CASSLRTTGELFF.

The chain is built from TRBV5-4 and TRBJ2-3; TRBD2 agrees at 9 bases. Unmatched junction bases numbered 2, after V lost 0 bases and J lost 0 bases. The germline CDR1 and CDR2 sequences are SGHNT and YYREEE (reference sequence). The CDR3 loop spans 16 amino acids. The CDR3 sequence is CASSLGLAGSTDTQYF. CDR3 DNA sequence: TGTGCCAGCAGCTTGGGGCTAGCGGGAAGCACAGATACGCAGTATTTT.

The chain is built from TRBV12-3 or TRBV12-4 and TRBJ2-4, with a tentative D call TRBD1 (6 bases). The V and J ends lost 1 base and 8 bases respectively, with 9 bases between them. This CDR3 spans 13 amino acids. The CDR3 loop reads CASSLDRAHIQYF. The DNA for the CDR3 is TGTGCCAGCAGTTTAGACAGGGCACACATTCAGTACTTC.

V usage is TRBV29-1 and J usage is TRBJ1-2, with D tentatively TRBD1 (5 bases). Germline values: CDR1 SQVTM, CDR2 ANQGSEA. CDR3 size: 11 residues. CDR3 DNA: TGCACGGGACTTCTGGCTGATGGCTACACCTTC. It codes for CTGLLADGYTF.

V gene TRBV11-1 combines with J gene TRBJ2-1, with D uncertain. Germline V gene lookup returns CDR1 SGHAT and CDR2 FQDESV (reference sequence). Trimming took 7 bases from V and 7 from J, leaving 8 bases between them. The CDR3 is 11 residues long. CDR3 residues: CASTLTNEQFF. The DNA of the CDR3 is TGTGCCAGCACCCTTACGAATGAGCAGTTCTTC. The full variable domain, its missing parts supplied by reference TRBV11-1 and TRBJ2-1, is EAEVAQSPRYKITEKSQAVAFWCDPISGHATLYWYRQILGQGPELLVQFQDESVVDDSQLPKDRFSAERLKGVDSTLKIQPAELGDSAMYLCASTLTNEQFFGPGTRLTVL.

This sequence joins TRBV7-9 and TRBJ2-3; perhaps TRBD1 as D (5 bases). Trimming took off 6 bases at V and 4 bases at J, with 14 bases between the two ends. The CDR3 runs to 14 residues. CDR1 SEHNR and CDR2 FQNEAQ come from the germline V gene (reference sequence). CDR3 amino acids: CASRERQGADTQYF. The CDR3 DNA sequence: TGTGCCAGCAGAGAACGGCAGGGTGCAGATACGCAGTATTTT.

The chain couples TRBV4-2 to TRBJ2-7; D may be TRBD2 (5 bases). Germline CDR1 and CDR2: LGHNA and YNFKEQ. The CDR3 length is 13 residues. Trimming took off 1 base at V and 6 bases at J, with 10 bases between the two ends. The CDR3 loop is CASSQVLRGEQYF. DNA of the CDR3: TGTGCCAGCAGCCAAGTTCTCCGGGGCGAGCAGTACTTC.